This is a list of T cell receptor beta chains from one sample in a study of OX40 agonist ivuxolimab in advanced cancers. The protocol was immunoSEQ multiplex PCR, while the TCRdb copy is restricted to in-frame clones and leaves out a portion. Among tens of thousands of clones listed, 70% to 90% were seen once. The sequences come from CD4+ or CD8+ T cells sorted from blood, collected in a trial of the OX40 agonist ivuxolimab. These receptor sequences come from an adult with an advanced solid tumor such as melanoma, head and neck, liver or kidney cancer. Each CDR3 is given with its conserved first and last residue. D genes are given only for firm matches. The size field is filled for only some rows; it gives once, few, many or a size class.

V	J	D	length	size	CDR3
TRBV12-5	TRBJ2-7	.	11	.	CASGLQGNQYF
TRBV7-9	TRBJ2-2	TRBD1	15	few	CASRPGTGETGELFF
TRBV5-6	TRBJ2-1	.	15	.	CASSLRGYSYNEQFF
TRBV4-1	TRBJ2-6	TRBD2	16	.	CASSQEGGAGANVLTF
TRBV6-5	TRBJ2-3	TRBD2	16	.	CASSYASSGDTDTQYF
TRBV11-2	.	TRBD1	15	.	CASSKEGAAPYEQYF
TRBV6-5	TRBJ2-1	TRBD2	12	.	CASSQWGGEQFF
TRBV10-3	TRBJ1-3	.	12	few	CAISGSGNTIYF
TRBV7-4	TRBJ1-4	.	16	.	CASSPKEGWAKNSLFF
TRBV18	TRBJ1-6	.	14	.	CASSLGPADSPLHF
TRBV29-1	TRBJ2-3	.	13	.	CSGGGDSTDTQYF
TRBV15	TRBJ2-1	.	13	.	CATSRDWREEQFF
TRBV19	TRBJ1-4	.	14	.	CACHPNNYNEKLFF
TRBV10-1	TRBJ1-1	.	13	.	CASSGQLNTEAFF
TRBV11-2	TRBJ2-7	TRBD2	16	.	CASSSTSGGPRYEQYF
TRBV13	TRBJ1-4	.	14	.	CASSLGGVQEKLFF
TRBV15	TRBJ2-7	TRBD1	15	.	CATSSWTGPAHEQYF
TRBV2	TRBJ1-2	.	15	.	CASSEPGRGSYGYTF
TRBV5-1	TRBJ2-7	.	15	.	CASRPRTQEIYEQYF
TRBV2	TRBJ2-1	TRBD1	14	.	CASVRQGSYNEQFF
TRBV14	TRBJ2-1	.	16	.	CASSQDRAGWYNEQFF
TRBV5-6	TRBJ2-3	TRBD1	14	.	CASGTGVSTDTQYF